A selection of T cell receptor beta chains follows, all from one sample in a study of molecular identifiers for immune sequencing clone quantification. Using its own MiXCR run on the PCR reads, TCRdb lists one record per CDR3 protein. Here the sample spans hundreds of thousands of distinct CDR3 sequences, 24% being singletons. What was sequenced was naive CD8+ T cells from blood, with Jurkat cell RNA spiked in. Receptor source: a human donor in good health. Some libraries in this study had Jurkat cell RNA spiked in. The CDR3 runs from the conserved cysteine through the conserved F or W. Each record gives: CDR3 protein, CDR3 DNA, J gene, V gene, clone size, D gene. The D gene is left open where the match is weak. Rows may omit the clone size; those that give it use once, few, many or a size class.

CDR3 protein: CASRTGTGELFF
CDR3 DNA: TGTGCCAGCCGGACAGGGACCGGGGAGCTGTTTTTT
J gene: TRBJ2-2
V gene: TRBV19
clone size: NA
D gene: TRBD1

CDR3 protein: CASSSEGNQPQHF
CDR3 DNA: TGTGCCAGCAGTTCCGAGGGCAATCAGCCCCAGCATTTT
J gene: TRBJ1-5
V gene: TRBV27
clone size: many
D gene: NA

CDR3 protein: CASSFWYEGTEAFF
CDR3 DNA: TGTGCCAGCAGTTTCTGGTACGAGGGCACTGAAGCTTTCTTT
J gene: TRBJ1-1
V gene: TRBV12-3/TRBV12-4
clone size: few
D gene: NA

CDR3 protein: CSANGESTDTQYF
CDR3 DNA: TGCAGTGCTAACGGGGAGAGCACAGATACGCAGTATTTT
J gene: TRBJ2-3
V gene: TRBV20-1
clone size: NA
D gene: NA

CDR3 protein: CASSPQLRGSSYNSPLHF
CDR3 DNA: TGTGCCAGCAGCCCGCAGCTCAGGGGGAGCTCCTATAATTCACCCCTCCACTTT
J gene: TRBJ1-6
V gene: TRBV7-9
clone size: many
D gene: TRBD1

CDR3 protein: CASSYFSGGDNEQFF
CDR3 DNA: TGTGCCAGCAGTTACTTTAGCGGGGGCGACAATGAGCAGTTCTTC
J gene: TRBJ2-1
V gene: TRBV6-5
clone size: many
D gene: TRBD2

CDR3 protein: CNPRGGATLSSGNTIYF
CDR3 DNA: TGCAACCCCCGTGGGGGGGCTACCCTTAGCTCTGGAAACACCATATATTTT
J gene: TRBJ1-3
V gene: TRBV20-1
clone size: NA
D gene: NA

CDR3 protein: CSASLAGGNTDTQYF
CDR3 DNA: TGCAGTGCTAGTCTAGCGGGGGGGAACACAGATACGCAGTATTTT
J gene: TRBJ2-3
V gene: TRBV20-1
clone size: few
D gene: TRBD2

CDR3 protein: CASSLLIPGTAHNEQFF
CDR3 DNA: TGTGCCAGCAGTTTATTAATCCCGGGGACAGCCCACAATGAGCAGTTCTTC
J gene: TRBJ2-1
V gene: TRBV27
clone size: NA
D gene: TRBD1

CDR3 protein: CASTPAAGNTYEQYF
CDR3 DNA: TGCGCCAGCACGCCGGCGGCAGGGAATACCTACGAGCAGTACTTC
J gene: TRBJ2-7
V gene: TRBV4-3
clone size: NA
D gene: NA

CDR3 protein: CASNDDSGELFF
CDR3 DNA: TGTGCCAGCAACGACGATTCCGGGGAGCTGTTTTTT
J gene: TRBJ2-2
V gene: TRBV6-6
clone size: NA
D gene: NA

CDR3 protein: CASTTRDSHEQYF
CDR3 DNA: TGTGCCAGCACTACCCGGGACAGCCACGAGCAGTACTTC
J gene: TRBJ2-7
V gene: TRBV2
clone size: many
D gene: TRBD1

CDR3 protein: CAISEHPYQPQHF
CDR3 DNA: TGTGCCATCAGTGAGCATCCCTATCAGCCCCAGCATTTT
J gene: TRBJ1-5
V gene: TRBV10-3
clone size: NA
D gene: NA

CDR3 protein: CASTTWGLASDTQYF
CDR3 DNA: TGTGCCAGTACTACGTGGGGACTAGCGTCAGATACGCAGTATTTT
J gene: TRBJ2-3
V gene: TRBV19
clone size: NA
D gene: TRBD2

CDR3 protein: CASGLVLGPNTEAFF
CDR3 DNA: TGTGCTAGTGGTTTGGTTCTGGGGCCAAACACTGAAGCTTTCTTT
J gene: TRBJ1-1
V gene: TRBV12-5
clone size: NA
D gene: NA

CDR3 protein: CASSATSRGEDTGELFF
CDR3 DNA: TGTGCCAGTAGTGCTACCTCCCGGGGCGAGGACACCGGGGAGCTGTTTTTT
J gene: TRBJ2-2
V gene: TRBV19
clone size: few
D gene: NA

CDR3 protein: CASSEDSSYEQYF
CDR3 DNA: TGTGCCAGCAGTGAAGACAGCTCCTACGAGCAGTACTTC
J gene: TRBJ2-7
V gene: TRBV2
clone size: few
D gene: NA

CDR3 protein: CASSLTAPSYEQYF
CDR3 DNA: TGTGCCAGCAGTTTGACAGCCCCAAGCTACGAGCAGTACTTC
J gene: TRBJ2-7
V gene: TRBV28
clone size: NA
D gene: NA

CDR3 protein: CASSLGDRVFEQYF
CDR3 DNA: TGTGCCAGCAGCTTAGGGGACAGGGTCTTCGAGCAGTACTTC
J gene: TRBJ2-7
V gene: TRBV9
clone size: NA
D gene: TRBD1

CDR3 protein: CASSQDRGRNTEAFF
CDR3 DNA: TGTGCCAGCAGCCAGGACAGGGGGCGAAACACTGAAGCTTTCTTT
J gene: TRBJ1-1
V gene: TRBV7-6
clone size: few
D gene: TRBD1

CDR3 protein: CASRGVAPNTEAFF
CDR3 DNA: TGTGCCAGCAGGGGAGTGGCCCCGAACACTGAAGCTTTCTTT
J gene: TRBJ1-1
V gene: TRBV11-2
clone size: NA
D gene: NA

CDR3 protein: CASSFGQASSYNEQFF
CDR3 DNA: TGTGCCAGCAGCTTTGGTCAAGCTTCCTCCTACAATGAGCAGTTCTTC
J gene: TRBJ2-1
V gene: TRBV11-2
clone size: few
D gene: NA

CDR3 protein: CASRINPNTEAFF
CDR3 DNA: TGTGCCAGCAGAATTAATCCGAACACTGAAGCTTTCTTT
J gene: TRBJ1-1
V gene: TRBV28
clone size: NA
D gene: NA

CDR3 protein: CSARGTGAGKNIQYF
CDR3 DNA: TGCAGTGCTAGAGGGACAGGGGCTGGCAAAAACATTCAGTACTTC
J gene: TRBJ2-4
V gene: TRBV20-1
clone size: NA
D gene: TRBD1

CDR3 protein: CASSYYANTEAFF
CDR3 DNA: TGTGCCAGCAGTTACTATGCGAACACTGAAGCTTTCTTT
J gene: TRBJ1-1
V gene: TRBV6-5
clone size: few
D gene: NA

CDR3 protein: CAGRGFGRPREPQYF
CDR3 DNA: TGTGCCGGCAGGGGTTTCGGACGGCCGCGGGAGCCCCAGTACTTC
J gene: TRBJ2-5
V gene: TRBV6-6
clone size: NA
D gene: NA

CDR3 protein: CATSRDPQVLLTGELFF
CDR3 DNA: TGTGCCACCAGCAGAGATCCGCAGGTCCTTCTCACCGGGGAGCTGTTTTTT
J gene: TRBJ2-2
V gene: TRBV15
clone size: few
D gene: NA

CDR3 protein: CATSRAPTGISTDTQYF
CDR3 DNA: TGTGCCACCAGCAGAGCACCGACAGGGATAAGCACAGATACGCAGTATTTT
J gene: TRBJ2-3
V gene: TRBV15
clone size: many
D gene: TRBD1

CDR3 protein: CASSVGQGSYEQYF
CDR3 DNA: TGTGCCAGCAGCGTGGGACAGGGGTCCTACGAGCAGTACTTC
J gene: TRBJ2-7
V gene: TRBV28
clone size: NA
D gene: TRBD1

CDR3 protein: CASSEVTGGSIGETEAFF
CDR3 DNA: TGTGCCAGCAGTGAAGTGACAGGGGGCTCGATCGGGGAAACTGAAGCTTTCTTT
J gene: TRBJ1-1
V gene: TRBV2
clone size: NA
D gene: TRBD1

CDR3 protein: CASSDSTARGADGYTF
CDR3 DNA: TGTGCCAGCAGTGACTCGACCGCCAGGGGTGCCGATGGCTACACCTTC
J gene: TRBJ1-2
V gene: TRBV6-4
clone size: NA
D gene: NA

CDR3 protein: CSASGRSSYEQYF
CDR3 DNA: TGCAGTGCTTCGGGCCGGAGCTCCTACGAGCAGTACTTC
J gene: TRBJ2-7
V gene: TRBV20-1
clone size: many
D gene: NA

CDR3 protein: CASSLGIGAYGYTF
CDR3 DNA: TGTGCCAGCAGTTTAGGCATAGGGGCCTATGGCTACACCTTC
J gene: TRBJ1-2
V gene: TRBV12-3/TRBV12-4
clone size: NA
D gene: NA

CDR3 protein: CARSQEGRVWPEAFF
CDR3 DNA: TGCGCCCGCAGCCAGGAGGGGAGGGTTTGGCCTGAAGCTTTCTTT
J gene: TRBJ1-1
V gene: TRBV4-1
clone size: NA
D gene: NA

CDR3 protein: CSVPTDYLSFF
CDR3 DNA: TGCAGCGTCCCCACAGATTATCTTTCTTTCTTT
J gene: TRBJ1-1
V gene: TRBV29-1
clone size: few
D gene: NA